This is a list of T cell receptor beta chains from one sample in a study of identical twins. MiXCR, applied by TCRdb to the 5' RACE reads, yields one record per CDR3 protein. In the table there are about 280,000 distinct CDR3 sequences, under 9% of which are singletons. The same specimen was also included in a second study, on yellow fever vaccine responses in identical twins.

Specimen: memory (CD45RO+) T cells sorted from blood. These receptors all come from a woman aged 18-29 years in good health. Each CDR3 is given with its conserved first and last residue. A D gene is named only where the DNA matches it firmly. Some rows mark clone size as missing; the rest say once, few, many or name a class of expanded clone.

CDR3: CASSVDSGGGGTQYF
DNA: TGTGCCAGCAGCGTAGACAGCGGGGGAGGTGGGACCCAGTACTTC
size: .
J: TRBJ2-5
V: TRBV9
D: TRBD2

CDR3: CASSPRAGGYEQYF
DNA: TGTGCCAGCAGCCCCCGGGCGGGAGGCTACGAGCAGTACTTC
size: .
J: TRBJ2-7
V: TRBV7-3
D: TRBD2

CDR3: CASSGTSGAYNEQFF
DNA: TGTGCCAGCAGTGGGACTAGCGGTGCCTACAATGAGCAGTTCTTC
size: many
J: TRBJ2-1
V: TRBV2
D: TRBD2

CDR3: CSARGDQPQHF
DNA: TGCAGTGCTAGGGGAGATCAGCCCCAGCATTTT
size: many
J: TRBJ1-5
V: TRBV20-1
D: .

CDR3: CASSLVLSLAGLYNEQFF
DNA: TGCGCCAGCAGCTTGGTTTTGTCACTAGCGGGGCTATACAATGAGCAGTTCTTC
size: few
J: TRBJ2-1
V: TRBV5-1
D: TRBD2

CDR3: CASSQDSGTPYEQYF
DNA: TGCGCCAGCAGCCAAGATTCAGGGACACCTTACGAGCAGTACTTC
size: many
J: TRBJ2-7
V: TRBV4-1
D: .

CDR3: CASSLTGGVYEQFF
DNA: TGTGCCAGCAGTTTAACAGGGGGGGTGTATGAGCAGTTCTTC
size: .
J: TRBJ2-1
V: TRBV27
D: .

CDR3: CASSPDSLPEQYF
DNA: TGTGCCAGCAGCCCGGACAGCTTGCCCGAGCAGTACTTC
size: .
J: TRBJ2-7
V: TRBV7-8
D: .

CDR3: CASRDQRASTDTQYF
DNA: TGCGCCAGCCGGGACCAGCGGGCTAGCACAGATACGCAGTATTTT
size: many
J: TRBJ2-3
V: TRBV5-1
D: .

CDR3: CASSDYANTGELFF
DNA: TGTGCCAGCAGTGACTATGCGAACACCGGGGAGCTGTTTTTT
size: .
J: TRBJ2-2
V: TRBV6-1
D: .

CDR3: CASSRQGKETQYF
DNA: TGTGCCAGCTCACGACAGGGAAAGGAGACCCAGTACTTC
size: many
J: TRBJ2-5
V: TRBV18
D: TRBD1

CDR3: CSAMTTSAYSYNEQFF
DNA: TGCAGTGCTATGACGACTAGCGCCTACTCCTACAATGAGCAGTTCTTC
size: many
J: TRBJ2-1
V: TRBV20-1
D: TRBD2

CDR3: CASSYKLGHEQYF
DNA: TGTGCCAGCAGTTATAAGTTGGGCCACGAGCAGTACTTC
size: few
J: TRBJ2-7
V: TRBV6-6
D: .

CDR3: CASSANHRTEAFF
DNA: TGTGCCAGCAGTGCCAACCATAGGACTGAAGCTTTCTTT
size: many
J: TRBJ1-1
V: TRBV25-1
D: .

CDR3: CASLADYEQYF
DNA: TGTGCCAGCCTAGCTGACTACGAGCAGTACTTC
size: few
J: TRBJ2-7
V: TRBV28
D: .

CDR3: CASRPGTTQPQHF
DNA: TGTGCCAGCAGGCCAGGGACCACCCAGCCCCAGCATTTT
size: few
J: TRBJ1-5
V: TRBV28
D: .

CDR3: CASSDPGQGYIYEQYF
DNA: TGCGCCAGCAGTGATCCTGGACAGGGTTACATCTACGAGCAGTACTTC
size: few
J: TRBJ2-7
V: TRBV10-1
D: TRBD1

CDR3: CASSSKFGTGLKDEQFF
DNA: TGTGCCAGCAGCTCCAAATTTGGGACAGGGTTGAAAGATGAGCAGTTCTTC
size: many
J: TRBJ2-1
V: TRBV5-5
D: TRBD1

CDR3: CASQGLREKLFF
DNA: TGTGCCAGCCAGGGGTTGAGGGAAAAACTGTTTTTT
size: few
J: TRBJ1-4
V: TRBV12-3/TRBV12-4
D: .

CDR3: CASSRDSHYEQYF
DNA: TGCGCCAGCAGCCGGGACAGCCACTACGAGCAGTACTTC
size: .
J: TRBJ2-7
V: TRBV5-1
D: TRBD1